This T cell receptor beta chain was identified in a study of blood T cells in healthy people across ages. Broader study findings: Without sorted subsets, naive and antigen-experienced compartments could not be conclusively compared.

The length of the CDR3 is 14 residues. J lost 3 bases, V lost 6 bases, and 8 bases had no gene match. This clonotype was observed many times. Its target is unknown. A second PCR, run for roughly 7 to 12 cycles, used a sample-barcoded 5' primer plus a J-beta primer mix. Each CDR3 protein gets one entry after TCRdb re-called the 5' RACE reads with MiXCR. This table holds 550,000 to 650,000 distinct CDR3 sequences, 25% to 35% found once. The material sequenced was blood. The TCR comes from an elderly woman in good health. The chain employs TRBV12-3 or TRBV12-4 and TRBJ2-7, with TRBD1 matching 7 bases. CDR3: CASRFRRQGYEQYF. The CDR3 DNA reads as TGTGCCAGCAGATTTAGGCGACAGGGCTACGAGCAGTACTTC.